This record looks at one T cell receptor (beta chain) sequence and its context. The sample is drawn from a study of glioma-infiltrating T cells after dendritic cell vaccination. Study-level information: Dendritic cell vaccination trial patients had either newly diagnosed or recurrent glioblastoma. Three intradermal dendritic cell vaccine injections were given every two weeks.

The PCR used 60 V beta and 13 J beta primers. Only in-frame clones appear in the TCRdb table, and some are missing; sequencing was by immunoSEQ multiplex PCR. The sample has 400 to 650 clones, about nine tenths seen once. The receptor was isolated from a human donor with glioblastoma. The sample here was tumor tissue, taken before dendritic cell vaccination.

The CDR3 DNA reads as TGTGCCAGCAGCCCCGCAAGGGGAAAACCGAACACTGAAGCTTTCTTT. Translated: CASSPARGKPNTEAFF. This chain connects TRBV4-2 to TRBJ1-1; D is possibly TRBD1 (5 bases). V shed 4 bases and J shed 1 base, with 16 bases lying between them. The CDR3 spans 16 residues. Germline values: CDR1 LGHNA, CDR2 YNFKEQ.